The next 11 T cell receptor beta chains were all read from a single sample in a study of shared clonotypes between healthy human individuals. The repertoire was sequenced with immunoSEQ multiplex PCR; TCRdb's copy has only in-frame clones and lacks some. The sample consists of 1.4 million or so clones, 98% to 99% of them appearing once. Sequenced material: naive CD4+ T cells sorted from blood. The subset denotes: CD45RA+ positively selected. The receptors here all came from a young man in good health.

J is TRBJ2-1 and V is TRBV12-5; D assignment may be TRBD1 or TRBD2 (6 bases each). Trimming removed 9 bases from V and 6 bases from J, with 15 bases in between. The CDR3 has 13 residues. CDR1 and CDR2 (germline): LGHNT, FRNRAP. DNA of the CDR3: TGTGCTAGCCTCTCGGGGGCTAGCAATGAGCAGTTCTTC. It codes for CASLSGASNEQFF.

A single count supports this clone. The J gene is TRBJ2-2, the V gene TRBV19; D remains unclear. Germline V gives CDR1 LNHDA, CDR2 SQIVND (reference sequence). V was pared by 4 bases and J by 5 bases, with 11 bases between. There are 14 residues in the CDR3. CDR3: CASSTYVGTGELFF. The CDR3 region has the DNA TGTGCCAGTAGTACGTACGTGGGTACCGGGGAGCTGTTTTTT.

The chain combines TRBV30 with TRBJ2-4; 8 nucleotides line up with TRBD2. CDR3 length equals 16 residues. V shed 2 bases and J 3 bases; nucleotides not matched to a gene: 9. CDR1 and CDR2 (germline): GTSNPN, SVGIG (reference sequence). The CDR3 bases are TGTGCCTGGAGTCGGTCGCGGGAGGCACACAAAAACATTCAGTACTTC. Its translation: CAWSRSREAHKNIQYF.

The chain uses TRBV5-6 and TRBJ2-6; a possible D gene is TRBD1 (6 bases). This CDR3 is 18 amino acids long. The V gene lost 0 bases and the J gene lost 2 bases, with 15 bases spanning the gap. Germline assignment: CDR1 SGHDT and CDR2 YYEEEE. CDR3 protein: CASSLVGRGNAGANVLTF. CDR3 bases: TGTGCCAGCAGCTTGGTTGGCAGGGGTAATGCTGGGGCCAACGTCCTGACTTTC.

The chain has TRBV18 and TRBJ2-1; D remains ambiguous. CDR1 is KGHSH and CDR2 is LQKENI in the germline V gene. The CDR3 loop spans 14 amino acids. Trimming shortened V by 6 bases and J by 3 bases, and 12 bases separated the two germline ends. CDR3 in amino acids: CASSLDKGYNEQFF. CDR3 sequence (DNA): TGTGCCAGCTCGCTTGACAAGGGCTACAATGAGCAGTTCTTC.

This clone was detected only once. The chain employs TRBV7-8 and TRBJ2-7; tentatively, D is TRBD1 (6 bases). The CDR3 covers 14 residues. V shed 6 bases and J shed 2 bases, with 14 bases lying between them. From germline, CDR1 is SGHVS and CDR2 FQNEAQ. CDR3 loop: CASRRTDSTYEQYF. The CDR3 coding sequence is TGTGCCAGCAGGAGAACGGACAGCACCTACGAGCAGTACTTC.

Notes on this clone: Additional DNA sequences in this sample encode the identical CDR3. J is TRBJ1-5 and V is TRBV6-5; D not certain. V was clipped by 4 bases and J by 0 bases, with 7 bases between them. Germline values: CDR1 MNHEY, CDR2 SVGAGI. The CDR3 totals 14 residues. This CDR3 reads CASSSTYSNQPQHF. The CDR3 DNA sequence: TGTGCCAGCAGTTCGACATATAGCAATCAGCCCCAGCATTTT.

In nucleotides, the CDR3 is TGTGCCAGCAGCCAAGCGGGGGGGGCCTACGAGCAGTACTTC. This encodes CASSQAGGAYEQYF. The chain links TRBV14 to TRBJ2-7, with 8 nucleotides matching TRBD2. CDR3 length: 14 residues. The junction had 1 base not matched to a gene; V was cut back by 1 base and J by 2 bases. Germline CDR1 SGHDN, CDR2 FVKESK.

The chain combines TRBV21-1 with TRBJ2-3; no DNA check was done on the table's D call, TRBD2. TRBV21-1 is assigned pseudogene status. This CDR3 has 14 residues. CDR3 residues: CASLNGGLGDTQYF. The CDR3, as DNA: TGTGCCAGCCTCAACGGGGGACTTGGAGATACGCAGTATTTT.

The chain has TRBV18 and TRBJ1-2; D remains ambiguous. CDR1 KGHSH and CDR2 LQKENI come from the germline V gene. The CDR3 consists of 15 residues. The V end was cut by 0 bases, the J end by 0 bases, with 8 bases between. The CDR3 is CASSPPGSANYGYTF. In DNA form, the CDR3 reads TGTGCCAGCTCACCACCGGGGAGTGCTAACTATGGCTACACCTTC.

The chain has TRBV6-6 and TRBJ1-2; the match to TRBD1 covers 9 bases. Trimming took 6 bases from V and 8 from J; bases not matched to a gene: 10. Germline-derived CDR1 and CDR2 are MNHNY and SVGAGI (reference sequence). This CDR3 contains 14 residues. CDR3 DNA: TGTGCCAGCAGCTCTAGGGGACAGGGAGGCGGCTACACCTTC. This translates into CASSSRGQGGGYTF.